This T cell receptor (beta chain) is drawn from a study of blood T cell repertoires in COVID-19. Study context: Collection of acute and convalescent COVID-19 samples took place in the United States, Italy and Spain. T cells, B-cell-depleted T cells, or PBMCs supplied cDNA or gDNA.

Germline assignment: CDR1 MNHEY and CDR2 SMNVEV (reference sequence). This CDR3 has 15 residues. With V trimmed by 5 bases and J by 4 bases, 7 bases remained unmatched. Participants' reported clinical history set cohort assignment. The protocol was immunoSEQ multiplex PCR, while the TCRdb copy is restricted to in-frame clones and leaves out a portion. The sample has some 320,000 clones; around 85% are singletons. Material: PBMCs or T cells enriched from blood (not recorded which). The chain uses TRBV27 and TRBJ1-4; 7 bases fit TRBD1. This sequence was found in a woman aged 25 to 39 who had been exposed to COVID-19. The CDR3 DNA reads TGTGCCAGCAGTCAAGGGGGACAGCTTAATGAAAAACTGTTTTTT. Encoded protein: CASSQGGQLNEKLFF.